This T cell receptor (beta chain) was retrieved from a study of T cell responses to AZD1222 COVID-19 vaccine. Overall study findings and caveats: Repertoires were collected only later (after the peak T cell response had occurred). In a largely white British group with more females than males, clonal diversity was possibly underestimated.

Generated by immunoSEQ multiplex PCR, the TCRdb table keeps only in-frame clones and is missing some. The sample lists under 95,000 clones, approximately 86% occurring once. Concerning this clone: The antigen is unknown.

The clonotype was recovered from an adult in good health. The sample here was peripheral blood, taken on day 0 of AZD1222 vaccination.

The CDR3 spells CASSLPNSPLHF. In DNA, the CDR3 is TGTGCCAGCAGCTTGCCTAATTCACCCCTCCACTTT. The V gene is TRBV7-3, the J gene TRBJ1-6; D is uncertain. The CDR3 is made up of 12 amino acids. CDR1 and CDR2 (germline): SGHTA, FQGTGA. The V end was cut by 3 bases, the J end by 6 bases, with 3 bases between.